The 19 T cell receptor beta chains below come from one sample, sequenced in a study of cytomegalovirus exposure and HLA in healthy donors. The PCR ran on 60 Vbeta and 13 Jbeta primers. Some clones are missing from TCRdb's copy, which holds only in-frame ones; the method was immunoSEQ multiplex PCR. The table records about 130,000 clones, about 81% of them present only once. Sequencing input: PBMCs. These receptors originate from a woman aged 25-40 years in good health and CMV-seronegative.

The chain links TRBV6-5 to TRBJ1-1; the match to TRBD1 covers 8 bases. This CDR3 spans 13 amino acids. The V segment lost 8 bases and the J segment 4 bases; nucleotides outside the gene matches: 6. Germline values: CDR1 MNHEY, CDR2 SVGAGI. CDR3 sequence reads: CASGRQGTTEAFF. The CDR3 nucleotides are TGTGCCAGCGGAAGACAGGGGACCACTGAAGCTTTCTTT.

The gene calls are TRBV9 and TRBJ1-1, with D unclear. The germline gives CDR1 SGDLS, CDR2 YYNGEE. The CDR3 has 13 residues. The V and J ends lost 3 bases and 3 bases respectively, with 9 bases between them. The CDR3 sequence is CASSDEEDTEAFF. CDR3 bases: TGTGCCAGCAGCGACGAAGAGGACACTGAAGCTTTCTTT.

The J gene is TRBJ2-7, the V gene TRBV6-1; the D gene is possibly TRBD1 (5 bases). The germline CDR1 and CDR2 sequences are MNHNS and SASEGT. The length of the CDR3 is 11 residues. V lost 8 bases and J 6 bases, leaving 11 bases between the germline ends. CDR3 DNA: TGTGCCAGCGGGATGGGGCGCGAGCAGTACTTC. This codes for CASGMGREQYF.

The gene calls are TRBV6-1 and TRBJ1-1, with a weak D call TRBD1 (5 bases). The germline V gene has CDR1 MNHNS and CDR2 SASEGT. This CDR3 has 14 residues. V lost 7 bases and J 0 bases, leaving 12 bases between the germline ends. CDR3 residues: CASTPGHLNTEAFF. CDR3 coding DNA: TGTGCCAGCACCCCCGGACATTTGAACACTGAAGCTTTCTTT.

The rearrangement joins TRBV18 to TRBJ2-7; D is uncertain. Germline values: CDR1 KGHSH, CDR2 LQKENI. Trimming pared 6 bases from V and 3 bases from J, leaving 3 bases between. The length of the CDR3 is 10 residues. CDR3 sequence (DNA): TGTGCCAGCTCCCGCTACGAGCAGTACTTC. It translates to CASSRYEQYF.

The V and J genes are TRBV6-1 and TRBJ2-1, with 13 bases matching TRBD2. V was pared by 6 bases and J by 7 bases, with 6 bases of the junction left unmatched. Germline values: CDR1 MNHNS, CDR2 SASEGT. CDR3 size: 15 residues. The DNA of the CDR3 is TGTGCCAGCAGGTTAACTAGCGGGGGGGCGAATGAGCAGTTCTTC. As protein: CASRLTSGGANEQFF.

The CDR3 DNA sequence: TGTGCCAGTAGTCCCCGTCCACGAAGCCCTACAGATACGCAGTATTTT. Translation gives CASSPRPRSPTDTQYF. This chain connects TRBV19 to TRBJ2-3, with D hard to call. The CDR3 is 16 residues long. Germline lookup yields CDR1 LNHDA and CDR2 SQIVND (reference sequence). V lost 5 bases, J lost 3 bases, and 18 bases lay in between.

This rearrangement joins TRBV4-3 to TRBJ2-2; TRBD2 agrees at 9 bases. Germline CDR1 is LGHNA and CDR2 is YSLEER. V trimming: 0 bases; J trimming: 3 bases; junction bases outside the gene matches: 8. The CDR3 loop spans 18 amino acids. CDR3 amino acids: CASSQDRGLAGHTGELFF. The CDR3 nucleotides are TGCGCCAGCAGCCAAGATCGAGGGCTAGCGGGACACACCGGGGAGCTGTTTTTT.

This chain uses TRBV7-6 with TRBJ2-3; D is perhaps TRBD1 (5 bases). The germline CDR1 and CDR2 sequences are SGHVS and FNYEAQ. The CDR3 length is 15 residues. Between the trimmed V and J ends, which lost 1 base and 2 bases, there was a span of 10 bases. As DNA, the CDR3 is TGTGCCAGCAGCTTAGGCCAGGGCCTCACAGATACGCAGTATTTT. The encoded protein is CASSLGQGLTDTQYF.

This chain joins TRBV5-1 and TRBJ1-4; D remains unclear. Deletions cut 4 bases from V and 8 bases from J, with 12 bases between. Germline CDR1 is SGHRS and CDR2 is YFSETQ. The length of the CDR3 is 13 residues. DNA of the CDR3: TGCGCCAGCAGCGAGGATTACGGAGAAAAACTGTTTTTT. This gives the protein CASSEDYGEKLFF.

The chain uses TRBV7-2 and TRBJ1-3, with TRBD1 identical over 9 bases. Germline trimming cut 6 bases from V and 0 bases from J; bases unmatched to any gene: 12. Germline V gene lookup returns CDR1 SGHTA and CDR2 FQGNSA. The CDR3 totals 18 residues. CDR3 nucleotide sequence: TGTGCCAGCAGACGCCAGACAGGGGGAGAAAACTCTGGAAACACCATATATTTT. Translated: CASRRQTGGENSGNTIYF.

The V gene is TRBV5-1, the J gene TRBJ2-7; D possibly corresponds to TRBD1 (6 bases). Germline V CDR1 and CDR2: SGHRS, YFSETQ. Deletions cut 4 bases from V and 1 base from J, with 15 bases between. The CDR3 sequence is 15 residues long. The CDR3: CASSPGGQRSYEQYF. CDR3 DNA: TGCGCCAGCAGCCCCGGAGGACAGCGGTCCTACGAGCAGTACTTC.

This clone appeared a few times. The rearrangement links TRBV1 to TRBJ2-4; the DNA was not used to check the table's D call, TRBD2. TRBV1 is a pseudogene. The CDR3 runs to 18 residues. CDR3 DNA: TGCACCCCAACGGGAGGCCTAGCGGATGCCGTAGCCAAAAACATTCAGTACTTC. This gives the protein CTPTGGLADAVAKNIQYF.

The chain couples TRBV7-9 to TRBJ2-3; tentative D call: TRBD1 (5 bases). Germline CDR1 reads SEHNR; CDR2 reads FQNEAQ (reference sequence). CDR3 length: 14 residues. Trimming left V 5 bases short and J 2 bases short, with 11 bases between. CDR3: CASSAQGFTDTQYF. The CDR3 DNA sequence: TGTGCCAGCAGCGCCCAGGGCTTCACAGATACGCAGTATTTT.

This clone was counted a single time. This chain uses TRBV11-2 with TRBJ2-2, with D uncertain. CDR1 SGHAT and CDR2 FQNNGV come from the germline V gene. V lost 5 bases and J lost 5, with 9 bases in between. There are 13 residues in the CDR3. CDR3 in DNA: TGTGCCAGCAGCCACCCCAGGACCGGGGAGCTGTTTTTT. It translates to CASSHPRTGELFF. Complete variable domain (other parts from reference TRBV11-2 and TRBJ2-2): EAGVAQSPRYKIIEKRQSVAFWCNPISGHATLYWYQQILGQGPKLLIQFQNNGVVDDSQLPKDRFSAERLKGVDSTLKIQPAKLEDSAVYLCASSHPRTGELFFGEGSRLTVL.

The V gene is TRBV6-5, the J gene TRBJ2-3, with 8 bases matching TRBD2. This CDR3 is 15 amino acids long. The V gene end was trimmed by 2 bases and the J gene end by 2 bases; junction bases not matched to a gene: 3. CDR1 MNHEY and CDR2 SVGAGI come from the germline V gene. The CDR3 sequence: CASSYSGSTTDTQYF. CDR3 nucleotide sequence: TGTGCCAGCAGTTACAGCGGGAGTACCACAGATACGCAGTATTTT.

The V gene is TRBV30, the J gene TRBJ2-2, with D perhaps matching TRBD2 (6 bases). CDR1 GTSNPN and CDR2 SVGIG come from the germline V gene (reference sequence). Trimming removed 3 bases from V and 0 bases from J, with 11 bases in between. The CDR3 consists of 15 residues. The CDR3 DNA follows: TGTGCCTGGAGGGCCTGGGGGGCGAACACCGGGGAGCTGTTTTTT. This codes for CAWRAWGANTGELFF.

On this clone: A junction end diverges from the germline sequence, so it may reflect a read error. Distinct nucleotide sequences in the sample also encode this CDR3. J is TRBJ2-6 and V is TRBV5-1; the D gene is possibly TRBD1 (7 bases). Germline V gives CDR1 SGHRS, CDR2 YFSETQ. CDR3 length: 14 residues. The CDR3 is CASGQGGGANVLTF. CDR3 sequence (DNA): TGTGCCAGCGGCCAGGGGGGCGGGGCCAACGTCCTGACTTTC.

The CDR3 nucleotides read TGTGCCAGCGGGCCAGGGGCTGGTTGGCAAGAGACCCAGTACTTC. This gives the protein CASGPGAGWQETQYF. The genes are TRBV27 and TRBJ2-5; possibly TRBD1 for D (6 bases). V lost 8 bases, J lost 2 bases, and 18 bases lay in between. The CDR3 runs to 15 residues. Germline CDR1 is MNHEY and CDR2 is SMNVEV (reference sequence).